The 21 T cell receptor beta chains listed next were all sequenced from one sample in a study of blood T cell repertoires in COVID-19. Sequencing was performed with immunoSEQ multiplex PCR; in TCRdb, only in-frame clones are kept and a portion is missing. Of about 120,000 clones listed, approximately 85% are singletons. What was sequenced was peripheral blood. The origin of the receptors is a human donor in a cohort sampled during active COVID-19.

The chain recombines TRBV25-1 with TRBJ1-4; the D is unclear. The germline CDR1 and CDR2 sequences are MGHDK and SYGVNS. V was pared by 1 base and J by 10 bases, with 13 bases between. The CDR3 extends over 14 amino acids. CDR3 coding DNA: TGTGCCAGCAGTGAATCGAGGGTTAGCTCAAAACTGTTTTTT. Its translation is CASSESRVSSKLFF.

The sample holds one count of this clone. The V call is TRBV11-3, the J call TRBJ2-5; D unresolved. Germline values: CDR1 SGHNT, CDR2 YENEEA. Trimming shortened V by 1 base and J by 5 bases, and 14 bases separated the two germline ends. This CDR3 contains 15 residues. CDR3 loop: CASSLGSGVWETQYF. CDR3 bases: TGTGCCAGCAGCTTAGGATCGGGTGTATGGGAGACCCAGTACTTC.

The chain links TRBV14 to TRBJ2-6, with no clear D. The germline V gene has CDR1 SGHDN and CDR2 FVKESK. This CDR3 region has 14 residues. The V end was cut by 2 bases, the J end by 0 bases, with 2 bases between. The CDR3 bases are TGTGCCAGCAGCCAACTCTCTGGGGCCAACGTCCTGACTTTC. It is translated as CASSQLSGANVLTF.

The chain recombines TRBV14 with TRBJ1-2; possibly TRBD1 for D (5 bases). This CDR3 comprises 13 residues. The germline V and J ends were trimmed by 1 base and 7 bases, with 10 bases remaining between them. In germline, CDR1 is SGHDN, CDR2 FVKESK. The DNA of the CDR3 is TGTGCCAGCAGCCAAGTCTGGAGGGGTGGCTACACCTTC. Encoded protein: CASSQVWRGGYTF.

This chain uses TRBV2 with TRBJ2-7, with D possibly matching TRBD2 (6 bases). The germline V and J ends were trimmed by 6 bases and 0 bases, with 9 bases remaining between them. Looked up from germline, CDR1 is SNHLY and CDR2 is FYNNEI. The CDR3 contains 13 residues. The DNA for the CDR3 is TGTGCCAGCAGCGGGGGAAGCTCCTACGAGCAGTACTTC. It specifies CASSGGSSYEQYF.

This chain connects TRBV7-2 to TRBJ2-5; 8 bases are a match to TRBD2. CDR1 is SGHTA, CDR2 FQGNSA, per germline. After removal of 5 bases from V and 1 base from J, the junction contained 3 bases not matched to a gene. This CDR3 is built from 14 residues. CDR3: CASSGTRAQETQYF. For the CDR3, the DNA is TGTGCCAGCAGCGGGACTAGAGCCCAAGAGACCCAGTACTTC. Based on the CDR3 plus reference TRBV7-2 and TRBJ2-5, the full variable domain is GAGVSQSPSNKVTEKGKDVELRCDPISGHTALYWYRQSLGQGLEFLIYFQGNSAPDKSGLPSDRFSAERTGGSVSTLTIQRTQQEDSAVYLCASSGTRAQETQYFGPGTRLLVL.

This clone was recorded once. The chain couples TRBV15 to TRBJ2-7; 9 bases line up with TRBD2. Germline V lookup: CDR1 LNHNV, CDR2 YYDKDF (reference sequence). The CDR3 length is 17 residues. With V trimmed by 0 bases and J by 0 bases, 6 bases remained unmatched. The CDR3 coding sequence is TGTGCCACCAGCAGAGACCAGACTAGCGGACGCTCCTACGAGCAGTACTTC. Amino acids: CATSRDQTSGRSYEQYF. Drawing the rest from reference TRBV15 and TRBJ2-7, the complete variable domain is DAMVIQNPRYQVTQFGKPVTLSCSQTLNHNVMYWYQQKSSQAPKLLFHYYDKDFNNEADTPDNFQSRRPNTSFCFLDIRSPGLGDTAMYLCATSRDQTSGRSYEQYFGPGTRLTVT.

V and J are TRBV2 and TRBJ2-5; D is unclear. Germline V CDR1 and CDR2: SNHLY, FYNNEI. This CDR3 has 13 residues. The V gene lost 2 bases and the J gene lost 9 bases, with 13 bases spanning the gap. The CDR3 reads CASSERLGEAQYF. In DNA form, the CDR3 reads TGTGCCAGCAGTGAAAGGCTAGGCGAGGCCCAGTACTTC.

The CDR3 DNA reads TGTGCCAGCAGCCGGGGCCTAGCGGGGGGCCGGGATACGCAGTATTTT. This codes for CASSRGLAGGRDTQYF. The genes are TRBV7-2 and TRBJ2-3, with 11 bases identical to TRBD2. Germline values: CDR1 SGHTA, CDR2 FQGNSA. The CDR3 consists of 16 residues. The ends lost 5 bases at V and 6 bases at J; junction bases unmatched: 10.

This clone was picked up one time. V is TRBV5-5 and J is TRBJ1-2, with D unresolved. Germline V CDR1 and CDR2: SGHKS, YYEKEE (reference sequence). Trimming stripped 0 bases from V and 0 bases from J, with 12 bases between. The CDR3 has 16 amino acids. The CDR3 region is CASSLVPRGTNYGYTF. CDR3 DNA: TGTGCCAGCAGCTTGGTGCCCCGAGGAACTAACTATGGCTACACCTTC.

Only one count was recorded for this clone. The chain recombines TRBV5-4 with TRBJ2-3, with TRBD2 identical over 13 bases. CDR3 size: 15 residues. The ends lost 4 bases at V and 5 bases at J; junction bases unmatched: 4. CDR1 SGHNT and CDR2 YYREEE come from the germline V gene (reference sequence). The DNA for the CDR3 is TGTGCCAGCAGCCCGGGACTAGCGGGAAGAGATACGCAGTATTTT. It yields the protein CASSPGLAGRDTQYF. Full variable domain (remainder filled in from reference TRBV5-4 and TRBJ2-3): ETGVTQSPTHLIKTRGQQVTLRCSSQSGHNTVSWYQQALGQGPQFIFQYYREEENGRGNFPPRFSGLQFPNYSSELNVNALELDDSALYLCASSPGLAGRDTQYFGPGTRLTVL.

This rearrangement joins TRBV6-5 to TRBJ2-5; 7 bases align to TRBD2. Looked up from germline, CDR1 is MNHEY and CDR2 is SVGAGI. CDR3 size: 13 residues. V lost 4 bases and J lost 7; bases outside the gene matches: 6. The CDR3 spells CASSSQRGGTQYF. CDR3 nucleotides: TGTGCCAGCAGTTCCCAGCGGGGAGGGACCCAGTACTTC.

The gene calls are TRBV15 and TRBJ2-7; D gene ambiguous. CDR1 is LNHNV and CDR2 is YYDKDF in the germline V gene (reference sequence). The CDR3 consists of 13 residues. V was cut by 6 bases and J by 1 base, with 10 bases left in between. CDR3 DNA sequence: TGTGCCACCAGTTTCGACATTTCCTACGAGCAGTACTTC. Translated, it gives CATSFDISYEQYF. Full variable domain (missing parts from reference TRBV15 and TRBJ2-7): DAMVIQNPRYQVTQFGKPVTLSCSQTLNHNVMYWYQQKSSQAPKLLFHYYDKDFNNEADTPDNFQSRRPNTSFCFLDIRSPGLGDTAMYLCATSFDISYEQYFGPGTRLTVT.

The rearrangement links TRBV3-1 (or the pseudogene TRBV3-2) to TRBJ2-3, with 10 bases that match TRBD2. The CDR3 consists of 16 residues. Losses at the gene ends were 6 bases for V and 1 base for J; bases not matched to a gene: 7. Per the germline V gene, CDR1 is LGHDT and CDR2 is YNNKEL (reference sequence). CDR3 DNA: TGTGCCAGCAGTCAAAGCGGGGGGGCCGGCACAGATACGCAGTATTTT. Amino acids: CASSQSGGAGTDTQYF.

V gene TRBV29-1 combines with J gene TRBJ2-1; TRBD2 matches at 9 bases. Germline values: CDR1 SQVTM, CDR2 ANQGSEA. The V segment lost 5 bases and the J segment 2 bases; nucleotides outside the gene matches: 4. CDR3 length: 14 residues. The CDR3 loop reads CSVRGGGAYNEQFF. In DNA form, the CDR3 reads TGCAGCGTTAGGGGCGGGGGGGCCTACAATGAGCAGTTCTTC.

In this sample, this clone turned up once. V usage is TRBV5-1 and J usage is TRBJ2-7; 8 bases line up with TRBD1. The CDR3 has 14 amino acids. Germline trimming cut 4 bases from V and 3 bases from J; bases unmatched to any gene: 6. Germline V CDR1 and CDR2: SGHRS, YFSETQ. CDR3 region: CASSPGQGGYEQYF. The CDR3 DNA reads TGCGCCAGCAGCCCTGGACAGGGAGGCTACGAGCAGTACTTC.

The chain combines TRBV6-6 with TRBJ1-4; D unresolved. The CDR3 length is 14 residues. Germline values: CDR1 MNHNY, CDR2 SVGAGI (reference sequence). Deletions cut 8 bases from V and 5 bases from J, with 15 bases between. The CDR3 sequence is CASGKGGLNEKLFF. The CDR3 region has the DNA TGTGCCAGCGGCAAGGGCGGGTTGAATGAAAAACTGTTTTTT.

This clone was seen once. V is TRBV1 and J is TRBJ1-5; the table calls TRBD1, which could not be checked here. TRBV1 is noted as a pseudogene. This CDR3 has 14 residues. The CDR3 loop is CTSISGDSNQPQHF. As DNA, the CDR3 is TGCACCAGCATCTCAGGGGATAGCAATCAGCCCCAGCATTTT.

This sequence joins TRBV7-2 and TRBJ2-3; 7 bases map to TRBD1. The CDR3 has 15 residues. Germline lookup yields CDR1 SGHTA and CDR2 FQGNSA. J lost 4 bases, V lost 5 bases, and 9 bases had no gene match. The CDR3 region has the DNA TGTGCCAGCAGCGGCAGACAGGGCCGGTCAGATACGCAGTATTTT. As protein: CASSGRQGRSDTQYF.

This chain joins TRBV7-9 and TRBJ2-3; 16 bases fit TRBD2. This CDR3 is 17 amino acids long. V shed 5 bases and J 6 bases; nucleotides not matched to a gene: 8. Germline CDR1 SEHNR, CDR2 FQNEAQ (reference sequence). The CDR3 region has the DNA TGTGCCAGCAGCCCAGGGACTAGCGGGGGGGCATGGGATACGCAGTATTTT. Translating it yields CASSPGTSGGAWDTQYF. The entire variable domain, with the rest obtained from reference TRBV7-9 and TRBJ2-3, is as follows: DTGVSQNPRHKITKRGQNVTFRCDPISEHNRLYWYRQTLGQGPEFLTYFQNEAQLEKSRLLSDRFSAERPKGSFSTLEIQRTEQGDSAMYLCASSPGTSGGAWDTQYFGPGTRLTVL.

The V call is TRBV24-1, the J call TRBJ2-7; TRBD1 agrees at 10 bases. This CDR3 is built from 15 residues. The V segment lost 4 bases and the J segment 7 bases; nucleotides outside the gene matches: 9. The germline V gene has CDR1 KGHDR and CDR2 SFDVKD. The CDR3 protein is CATSEAGTGAGEQYF. DNA of the CDR3: TGTGCCACCAGTGAGGCGGGGACAGGGGCAGGGGAGCAGTACTTC.